The clone carrying this TCR beta chain was seen more than once but under ten times. Its target is unknown. This sample stems from a study of response to subunit inactivated influenza vaccine. Findings and caveats of the study: It was the authors' suggestion that each seasonal influenza vaccination recruits few new T cells.

TCRdb reprocessed the RT-PCR reads with MiXCR, giving one entry per CDR3 protein. The sample lists 630,000 or so distinct CDR3 sequences, approximately 14% occurring once. The V gene's germline CDR1 is MNHEY and CDR2 SVGEGT. The CDR3 loop spans 14 amino acids. V shed 3 bases and J shed 10 bases, with 13 bases lying between them. This rearrangement joins TRBV6-2 or TRBV6-3 to TRBJ1-6; D perhaps matches TRBD1 (5 bases). The sample consisted of PBMCs from blood, taken 12 days after vaccination. This sequence was found in a man between 50 and 59 years old who received an inactivated influenza vaccine. The CDR3 sequence is CASSYHQGGSPLHF. In DNA form, the CDR3 reads TGTGCCAGCAGTTATCACCAGGGAGGGTCACCCCTCCACTTT.